The clone carrying this T cell receptor beta chain was seen only once. This specimen belongs to a study of blood T cell repertoires in COVID-19. Study details: Material from acute and convalescent COVID-19 was sourced from the United States, Italy and Spain.

The V gene end was trimmed by 4 bases and the J gene end by 7 bases; junction bases not matched to a gene: 7. The germline gives CDR1 MGHRA, CDR2 YSYEKL. The CDR3 covers 13 residues. Grouping used clinical history reported by participants in a survey and questionnaire. In Cohort 3, a recovered donor had either two negative PCRs, clearance, or symptom resolution. Repertoires were generated with immunoSEQ multiplex PCR, while TCRdb's copy carries only in-frame clones and drops some. The sample records over 250,000 clones, more than 80% being singletons. The V and J genes are TRBV4-1 and TRBJ2-7; the match to TRBD2 covers 7 bases. This clonotype originated in a woman in her 30s who had recovered from COVID-19. Input material: PBMCs or T cells enriched from blood (not recorded which). The DNA for the CDR3 is TGCGCCAGCAGCCGGGACTACGGCGGGGAGCAGTACTTC. Translated, it gives CASSRDYGGEQYF.